The 26 T cell receptor beta chains listed next were all sequenced from one sample in a study of T cells in Graves' hyperthyroidism and ophthalmopathy. Researchers took RNA transcripts and amplified the TCR beta CDR3 regions from them. During a first-round RT-PCR of the TCR CDR3, the HTBI primer set was used. TCRdb re-called the multiplex PCR reads through MiXCR, storing one row per CDR3 protein. This table has hundreds of thousands of distinct CDR3 sequences, approximately 16% appearing once. The sequenced sample consisted of blood. These receptors all come from a woman under 30 with Graves' ophthalmopathy.

This clonotype was picked up many times. J is TRBJ1-1 and V is TRBV7-6, with no clear D. The CDR3 runs to 13 residues. Germline V lookup: CDR1 SGHVS, CDR2 FNYEAQ. The V gene lost 5 bases and the J gene lost 2 bases, with 9 bases spanning the gap. The CDR3 region has the DNA TGTGCCAGCAGCCCCCGCCCTAACACTGAAGCTTTCTTT. This codes for CASSPRPNTEAFF.

In its sample, this clonotype was seen many times. The rearrangement joins TRBV7-9 to TRBJ2-1, with TRBD2 matching over 10 bases. J lost 3 bases, V lost 7 bases, and 15 bases had no gene match. Germline assignment: CDR1 SEHNR and CDR2 FQNEAQ (reference sequence). The CDR3 extends over 18 amino acids. The CDR3, as DNA: TGTGCCAGCATGCGAGCGGGAGGGCCTAGTAAGAGCTACAATGAGCAGTTCTTC. Translation gives CASMRAGGPSKSYNEQFF. The complete variable domain, with remaining parts taken from reference TRBV7-9 and TRBJ2-1, reads DTGVSQNPRHKITKRGQNVTFRCDPISEHNRLYWYRQTLGQGPEFLTYFQNEAQLEKSRLLSDRFSAERPKGSFSTLEIQRTEQGDSAMYLCASMRAGGPSKSYNEQFFGPGTRLTVL.

This clonotype showed up many times. This chain joins TRBV4-2 and TRBJ2-2, with 10 positions matching TRBD2. Germline lookup yields CDR1 LGHNA and CDR2 YNFKEQ. This CDR3 contains 16 residues. Trimming took 5 bases from V and 4 from J; bases not matched to a gene: 7. CDR3 protein: CASSDSGGASTGELFF. DNA for the CDR3: TGTGCCAGCAGCGACAGCGGGGGGGCCAGCACCGGGGAGCTGTTTTTT.

This clonotype was seen repeatedly, ten times or more. This chain links TRBV27 with TRBJ1-2, with D perhaps matching TRBD1 (6 bases). Germline-derived CDR1 and CDR2 are MNHEY and SMNVEV (reference sequence). This CDR3 is built from 13 residues. Trimming removed 3 bases from V and 8 bases from J, with 13 bases in between. CDR3 sequence reads: CASSFGGGGGYTF. CDR3 in DNA: TGTGCCAGCAGTTTTGGAGGGGGAGGAGGCTACACCTTC.

In this sample, this clonotype turned up many times. The chain uses TRBV7-9 and TRBJ1-2; the D gene is possibly TRBD1 (5 bases). CDR3 size: 14 residues. Germline V gene data show CDR1 as SEHNR and CDR2 as FQNEAQ (reference sequence). V lost 2 bases and J lost 8, with 15 bases in between. CDR3: CASSLLDTSTGYTF. The CDR3 DNA reads as TGTGCCAGCAGCTTACTGGACACCTCAACCGGCTACACCTTC.

Many counts were recorded for this clonotype. The chain couples TRBV7-2 to TRBJ2-5; no reliable D call. The V gene's germline CDR1 is SGHTA and CDR2 FQGNSA. The CDR3 runs 15 residues. The V gene lost 1 base and the J gene lost 4 bases, with 13 bases spanning the gap. The CDR3 DNA is TGTGCCAGCAGCTTAGGAGTACAGAGAGGAGAGACCCAGTACTTC. Encoded protein: CASSLGVQRGETQYF. Based on the CDR3 plus reference TRBV7-2 and TRBJ2-5, the full variable domain is GAGVSQSPSNKVTEKGKDVELRCDPISGHTALYWYRQSLGQGLEFLIYFQGNSAPDKSGLPSDRFSAERTGGSVSTLTIQRTQQEDSAVYLCASSLGVQRGETQYFGPGTRLLVL.

This clonotype was recorded many times. The chain couples TRBV12-5 to TRBJ2-5, with D tentatively TRBD2 (6 bases). The CDR3 has 15 amino acids. V gave up 3 bases and J gave up 5 bases, with 16 bases separating them. Germline V gene data show CDR1 as LGHNT and CDR2 as FRNRAP. For the CDR3, the DNA is TGTGCTAGTGGTTTTGAGGCGGGGTTCATCGAGACCCAGTACTTC. Translation gives CASGFEAGFIETQYF.

This clonotype came up many times. V gene TRBV20-1 combines with J gene TRBJ2-1; TRBD2 matches at 10 bases. The CDR3 sequence is 14 residues long. CDR1 is DFQATT, CDR2 SNEGSKA, per germline (reference sequence). V lost 0 bases to trimming and J lost 6 bases; unmatched junction nucleotides: 2. CDR3 region: CSARDGTSVNEQFF. CDR3 DNA sequence: TGCAGTGCTAGAGATGGGACTAGCGTCAATGAGCAGTTCTTC.

The V gene is TRBV5-8, the J gene TRBJ1-1; no clear D gene. The CDR3 sequence is 15 residues long. Trimming cost V 0 bases and J 1 base, with 10 bases left between them. CDR1 and CDR2 (germline): SGHTS, YDEGEE. The CDR3 is CASSLGVSPNTEAFF. CDR3 sequence (DNA): TGTGCCAGCAGCTTGGGGGTGTCTCCGAACACTGAAGCTTTCTTT. Drawing the rest from reference TRBV5-8 and TRBJ1-1, the complete variable domain is EAGVTQSPTHLIKTRGQQATLRCSPISGHTSVYWYQQALGLGLQFLLWYDEGEERNRGNFPPRFSGRQFPNYSSELNVNALELEDSALYLCASSLGVSPNTEAFFGQGTRLTVV.

This clonotype was counted ten times or more. The J gene is TRBJ2-7, the V gene TRBV6-5; perhaps TRBD1 as D (6 bases). Trimming shortened V by 2 bases and J by 2 bases, and 10 bases separated the two germline ends. CDR1 is MNHEY and CDR2 is SVGAGI in the germline V gene. CDR3 size: 14 residues. CDR3 protein: CASSYEAGAYEQYF. CDR3 nucleotides: TGTGCCAGCAGTTACGAGGCAGGGGCCTACGAGCAGTACTTC.

This clonotype was recorded many times. The chain combines TRBV20-1 with TRBJ1-2; TRBD1 matches at 7 bases. The CDR3 is 12 residues long. Germline-derived CDR1 and CDR2 are DFQATT and SNEGSKA (reference sequence). The trim removed 6 bases at V and 8 bases at J, leaving 9 bases unmatched. CDR3 DNA: TGCAGTGCCACCGACAGGGCTAACGGCTACACCTTC. Residues: CSATDRANGYTF.

This clonotype was seen many times. The chain couples TRBV6-6 to TRBJ1-1; D uncertain. V lost 2 bases and J 6 bases, leaving 13 bases between the germline ends. The CDR3 has 14 residues. Per the germline V gene, CDR1 is MNHNY and CDR2 is SVGAGI (reference sequence). CDR3 protein: CASSYMFRGSEAFF. The CDR3 bases are TGTGCCAGCAGTTACATGTTTCGTGGATCTGAAGCTTTCTTT.

This clonotype was seen at least ten times. V is TRBV28 and J is TRBJ2-7; 13 positions match TRBD2. Germline V gene sequence: CDR1 MDHEN, CDR2 SYDVKM. The V gene end was trimmed by 4 bases and the J gene end by 6 bases; junction bases not matched to a gene: 9. The CDR3 length is 16 residues. For the CDR3, the DNA is TGTGCCAGCAGTTCGCACGGACTAGCGGGAGTAGGCGAGCAGTACTTC. Translating gives CASSSHGLAGVGEQYF.

There are many counts of this clonotype. V gene TRBV12-3 or TRBV12-4 combines with J gene TRBJ2-3, with 12 bases identical to TRBD2. Trimming cost V 4 bases and J 0 bases; bases outside gene matches: 8. This CDR3 region has 18 residues. CDR3 in amino acids: CASSSRLAGASSTDTQYF. The CDR3, as DNA: TGTGCCAGCAGTTCCAGACTAGCGGGAGCCTCTAGCACAGATACGCAGTATTTT.

Points on this clonotype: The conserved final phenylalanine or tryptophan is absent from the CDR3, which likely points to a read error. The chain recombines TRBV11-3 with TRBJ2-1; perhaps TRBD1 as D (5 bases). V lost 5 bases, J lost 4 bases, and 9 bases lay in between. The CDR3 is 13 amino acids. Per the germline V gene, CDR1 is SGHNT and CDR2 is YENEEA. This chain's CDR3 is CASSEDKYNEQFL. The CDR3 DNA is TGTGCCAGCAGCGAGGACAAGTACAATGAGCAGTTCCTC.

This clonotype occurred many times. The junction differs from germline at one of its ends, possibly a read error. The V gene is TRBV7-7, the J gene TRBJ2-7; the D call may be TRBD1 or TRBD2 (5 bases each). The CDR3 is made up of 15 amino acids. Germline V gene sequence: CDR1 SSHAT, CDR2 FNYEAQ (reference sequence). CDR3 sequence reads: CASSLGVGTSYEQYF. CDR3 nucleotide sequence: TGTGCTAGCAGCTTAGGCGTCGGGACCTCCTACGAGCAGTACTTC.

This clonotype was recorded many times. Here the CDR3 reads CASSTTRDRVTGELFF. The CDR3 nucleotides read TGTGCCAGCAGCACTACCCGGGACAGGGTCACCGGGGAGCTGTTTTTT. This chain uses TRBV9 with TRBJ2-2, with 9 bases fitting TRBD1. The CDR3 loop spans 16 amino acids. V was pared by 4 bases and J by 4 bases, with 8 bases of the junction left unmatched. CDR1 is SGDLS and CDR2 is YYNGEE in the germline V gene. Based on the CDR3 plus reference TRBV9 and TRBJ2-2, the full variable domain is DSGVTQTPKHLITATGQRVTLRCSPRSGDLSVYWYQQSLDQGLQFLIQYYNGEERAKGNILERFSAQQFPDLHSELNLSSLELGDSALYFCASSTTRDRVTGELFFGEGSRLTVL.

This clonotype showed up many times. The V gene is TRBV6-1, the J gene TRBJ2-7, with no clear D. Trimming pared 6 bases from V and 2 bases from J, leaving 8 bases between. This CDR3 contains 12 residues. Germline V gives CDR1 MNHNS, CDR2 SASEGT. As DNA, the CDR3 is TGTGCCAGCAGCCCCGACCCCTACGAGCAGTACTTC. Protein product: CASSPDPYEQYF.

At least ten counts were recorded for this clonotype. The CDR3 nucleotides are TGCGCCAGCAGCTTGGAGGGATCCTCTGGGGCCAACGTCCTGACTTTC. It is translated as CASSLEGSSGANVLTF. The J gene is TRBJ2-6, the V gene TRBV5-1; D ambiguous. V was cut by 0 bases and J by 0 bases, with 7 bases left in between. Germline CDR1 reads SGHRS; CDR2 reads YFSETQ. The CDR3 is 16 residues long.

In the case of this clonotype: A much larger clone lies a single base off, so this may be a read error. This sequence joins TRBV11-3 and TRBJ1-2; D not certain. Germline V gene sequence: CDR1 SGHNT, CDR2 YENEEA. The CDR3 length is 13 residues. The CDR3 coding sequence is TGTGCCGGCAGCTTAACGCAGCGCTATGGCTACACCTTC. This sequence encodes CAGSLTQRYGYTF.

In this sample, this clonotype turned up many times. This chain joins TRBV30 and TRBJ1-3; D unclear. V lost 0 bases and J 4 bases, leaving 7 bases between the germline ends. The CDR3 has 13 residues. CDR1 is GTSNPN and CDR2 is SVGIG in the germline V gene (reference sequence). CDR3 loop: CAWSVVSGNTIYF. CDR3 in DNA: TGTGCCTGGAGTGTGGTGTCAGGAAACACCATATATTTT.

This chain joins TRBV28 and TRBJ1-5; TRBD1 matches at 10 bases. The length of the CDR3 is 19 residues. Germline assignment: CDR1 MDHEN and CDR2 SYDVKM. V shed 3 bases and J 7 bases; nucleotides not matched to a gene: 18. The CDR3 DNA reads as TGTGCCAGCAGTTTGGTCTATCCGCGGACAGGGGGAAGTCGGCAGCCCCAGCATTTT. This sequence encodes CASSLVYPRTGGSRQPQHF.

This clonotype has just a few counts. V gene TRBV19 combines with J gene TRBJ2-3, with 11 positions matching TRBD1. J gave up 2 bases and V 5 bases, and 3 bases lay outside the gene matches. The CDR3 runs to 15 residues. Germline assignment: CDR1 LNHDA and CDR2 SQIVND (reference sequence). In DNA form, the CDR3 reads TGTGCCAGTAGTCGGGACAGGGGGATCACAGATACGCAGTATTTT. Translating gives CASSRDRGITDTQYF.

In this sample, this clonotype turned up many times. The chain uses TRBV7-2 and TRBJ2-5, with unresolved D. The CDR3 runs to 15 residues. CDR1 SGHTA and CDR2 FQGNSA come from the germline V gene. V lost 1 base to trimming and J lost 5 bases, with 14 bases between them. In DNA form, the CDR3 reads TGTGCCAGCAGCTTAGGGACCGCGGAAGGGGAGACCCAGTACTTC. As protein: CASSLGTAEGETQYF.

This clonotype was recorded at least ten times. The V call is TRBV28, the J call TRBJ1-5; D is unclear. Germline-derived CDR1 and CDR2 are MDHEN and SYDVKM. V was shortened by 4 bases and J by 3 bases, with 13 bases between the two germline ends. There are 15 residues in the CDR3. The CDR3 region is CASSSGTLYNQPQHF. The CDR3, as DNA: TGTGCCAGCAGTTCCGGCACCCTATACAATCAGCCCCAGCATTTT.

This clonotype showed up just a few times. This chain joins TRBV2 and TRBJ1-3; D is ambiguous. Germline CDR1 SNHLY, CDR2 FYNNEI. The CDR3 contains 16 residues. V lost 1 base, J lost 3 bases, and 13 bases lay in between. CDR3 sequence reads: CASSEEGFLGGNTIYF. The DNA of the CDR3 is TGTGCCAGCAGTGAAGAAGGGTTCCTAGGTGGAAACACCATATATTTT.